Listed here are 13 T cell receptor beta chains from one sample, sequenced in a study of blood T cell repertoires in COVID-19. Clones were read by immunoSEQ multiplex PCR, and TCRdb kept only the in-frame ones, dropping some. The profile covers roughly 25,000 clones, with about 83% appearing a single time and around 28% taken by the ten largest. Source material: peripheral blood. These receptor sequences come from a human donor with active COVID-19. The donor label of this sample is uncertain.

J is TRBJ1-1 and V is TRBV27; TRBD1 is a possible D gene (6 bases). Per the germline V gene, CDR1 is MNHEY and CDR2 is SMNVEV (reference sequence). Trimming stripped 3 bases from V and 1 base from J, with 9 bases between. The CDR3 totals 14 residues. The CDR3 loop is CASSFRQENTEAFF. The CDR3 DNA sequence: TGTGCCAGCAGTTTCCGACAGGAGAACACTGAAGCTTTCTTT.

The rearrangement links TRBV29-1 to TRBJ2-1; 9 positions agree with TRBD1. Germline CDR1 reads SQVTM; CDR2 reads ANQGSEA. V gave up 3 bases and J gave up 0 bases; unmatched junction bases: 9. The CDR3 consists of 17 residues. As DNA, the CDR3 is TGCAGCGTTGACGGGGACAGGGTCTCGGGCTCCTACAATGAGCAGTTCTTC. This codes for CSVDGDRVSGSYNEQFF.

CDR3 nucleotides: TGTGCCAGCAGCTTGGAGGGCCAGGGGGCGCGCGAGCAGTACTTC. It translates to CASSLEGQGAREQYF. The chain recombines TRBV5-4 with TRBJ2-7; 8 nucleotides agree with TRBD1. Per germline, CDR1 SGHNT and CDR2 YYREEE (reference sequence). Unmatched junction bases numbered 8, after V lost 0 bases and J lost 6 bases. This CDR3 is built from 15 residues.

This CDR3 is CASSQDRLAGGNEQFF. The CDR3 DNA follows: TGTGCCAGCAGCCAAGATCGTCTAGCGGGAGGGAATGAGCAGTTCTTC. The chain is built from TRBV4-2 and TRBJ2-1, with 12 bases fitting TRBD2. Germline lookup yields CDR1 LGHNA and CDR2 YNFKEQ. The V segment lost 0 bases and the J segment 7 bases; nucleotides outside the gene matches: 4. The CDR3 length is 16 residues.

This chain links TRBV9 with TRBJ2-1; TRBD2 agrees at 9 bases. Germline V gives CDR1 SGDLS, CDR2 YYNGEE. This CDR3 contains 13 residues. With 0 bases clipped from V and 13 bases from J, the junction kept 5 bases outside the gene matches. The CDR3 DNA reads TGTGCCAGCAGCGTAGGGGACGGGACTAGCCAGTTCTTC. Translating it yields CASSVGDGTSQFF.

This chain joins TRBV5-1 and TRBJ2-2, with a tentative D call TRBD2 (5 bases). The CDR3 length is 15 residues. CDR1 SGHRS and CDR2 YFSETQ come from the germline V gene. The germline V and J ends were trimmed by 1 base and 8 bases, with 15 bases remaining between them. The CDR3 nucleotides read TGCGCCAGCAGCTTGAGCCGGGGTTCGGGTGGGGAGCTGTTTTTT. It is translated as CASSLSRGSGGELFF.

The chain combines TRBV21-1 with TRBJ1-2. TRBV21-1 is an annotated pseudogene. The CDR3 has 16 residues. CDR3 protein: CASSPPGGFKCYGYTF. CDR3 nucleotides: TGTGCCAGCAGCCCCCCGGGGGGCTTTAAATGCTATGGCTACACCTTC.

The CDR3 region is CASSLTPGAYEQYF. The CDR3 nucleotides are TGTGCCAGCAGCTTAACTCCGGGGGCCTACGAGCAGTACTTC. V is TRBV7-3 and J is TRBJ2-7; TRBD2 might be the D (6 bases). The CDR3 is 14 amino acids. CDR1 is SGHTA and CDR2 is FQGTGA in the germline V gene. V lost 0 bases, J lost 2 bases, and 8 bases lay in between.

V and J are TRBV7-2 and TRBJ2-1; TRBD2 matches 16 bases. This CDR3 comprises 16 residues. Looked up from germline, CDR1 is SGHTA and CDR2 is FQGNSA. The trim removed 5 bases at V and 8 bases at J, leaving 6 bases unmatched. The CDR3: CASSLGLAGGQDEQFF. The CDR3 bases are TGTGCCAGCAGCCTGGGACTAGCGGGAGGGCAGGATGAGCAGTTCTTC. Full variable domain (outside the CDR3, taken from reference TRBV7-2 and TRBJ2-1): GAGVSQSPSNKVTEKGKDVELRCDPISGHTALYWYRQSLGQGLEFLIYFQGNSAPDKSGLPSDRFSAERTGGSVSTLTIQRTQQEDSAVYLCASSLGLAGGQDEQFFGPGTRLTVL.

As regards this clone: Germline is not matched at one junction end, which may reflect a read error. The V gene is TRBV7-7, the J gene TRBJ2-5; 10 nucleotides agree with TRBD2. Looked up from germline, CDR1 is SSHAT and CDR2 is FNYEAQ (reference sequence). The CDR3 contains 16 residues. The CDR3 sequence is CASSLGSSGSQETQYF. Here the CDR3 DNA reads TGTGCTAGCAGCTTAGGGTCTAGCGGGAGCCAAGAGACCCAGTACTTC.

The rearrangement uses TRBV6-5 and TRBJ2-5; 12 bases agree with TRBD2. The germline CDR1 and CDR2 sequences are MNHEY and SVGAGI. With V trimmed by 5 bases and J by 1 base, 2 bases remained unmatched. The CDR3 is 15 residues long. The CDR3 DNA follows: TGTGCCAGCAGTCCACTAGCGGGAGGCCAAGAGACCCAGTACTTC. It yields the protein CASSPLAGGQETQYF.

This chain uses TRBV5-1 with TRBJ2-2; 7 bases match TRBD1. The CDR3 sequence is 15 residues long. Germline V CDR1 and CDR2: SGHRS, YFSETQ. V lost 4 bases and J lost 0; bases outside the gene matches: 3. CDR3 sequence reads: CASSQGTANTGELFF. The CDR3 DNA sequence: TGCGCCAGCAGCCAAGGGACAGCGAACACCGGGGAGCTGTTTTTT.

This clone rates as medium-sized (0.01 to 0.1%). The chain joins TRBV6-4 to TRBJ2-7, with 7 bases lining up with TRBD1. Trimming took 3 bases from V and 0 from J; bases not matched to a gene: 2. CDR1 is MRHNA and CDR2 is SNTAGT in the germline V gene. CDR3 length equals 14 residues. The CDR3 is CASSERDSSYEQYF. The CDR3 nucleotides are TGTGCCAGCAGTGAACGGGACAGCTCCTACGAGCAGTACTTC.